This T cell receptor beta chain was recovered during a study of blood T cell repertoires in COVID-19. Looking at the study overall: Nucleic acid was either cDNA or gDNA, and it came from T cells, B-cell-depleted T cells, or PBMCs.

Participant age was about 18 to 95 years, and participants resided in approximately 25 US areas. Cohorts were assigned according to the clinical history that participants reported. The authors' processing: Estimation of nucleated cell counts was performed using reference gene primer amplification. The data were produced by immunoSEQ multiplex PCR, yet TCRdb's version contains in-frame clones alone and is incomplete. That table supplies the V and J calls and clone size; D and trimming were determined from the DNA. The profile covers roughly 240,000 clones, with 83% appearing a single time and 3.6% taken by the ten largest. This clonotype was sampled from a middle-aged woman who had been exposed to COVID-19. The material sequenced was PBMCs or T cells enriched from blood (not recorded which).

CDR3 DNA: TGCGCCAGCAGCCAAACGAGAAGCGGGGCCAACACCGGGGAGCTGTTTTTT. This gives the protein CASSQTRSGANTGELFF. This chain connects TRBV4-1 to TRBJ2-2, with 7 bases fitting TRBD2. J lost 2 bases, V lost 2 bases, and 8 bases had no gene match. CDR3 length: 17 residues. CDR1 is MGHRA and CDR2 is YSYEKL in the germline V gene.